The 18 T cell receptor beta chains given below trace back to one sample, sequenced in a study of blood T cell repertoires in COVID-19. The table came from immunoSEQ multiplex PCR; TCRdb's copy has only in-frame clones and leaves some out. The sample lists 250,000 or so clones; 65% to 90% were seen once. Sequences were obtained from peripheral blood. These receptors all come from a woman aged 65 to 85 with acute or convalescent COVID-19.

The genes are TRBV5-4 and TRBJ1-1; tentative D call: TRBD1 (5 bases). The V gene's germline CDR1 is SGHNT and CDR2 YYREEE (reference sequence). V was trimmed by 9 bases and J by 1 base, leaving 16 bases between them. The CDR3 totals 14 residues. CDR3 sequence (DNA): TGTGCCACCGGGGGGGTAAAATGGAACACTGAAGCTTTCTTT. Translated: CATGGVKWNTEAFF.

The CDR3 sequence is CATSRASNTEAFF. The CDR3 region has the DNA TGTGCCACCAGCAGGGCCTCGAACACTGAAGCTTTCTTT. J is TRBJ1-1 and V is TRBV15; D is ambiguous. The germline V gene has CDR1 LNHNV and CDR2 YYDKDF (reference sequence). This CDR3 comprises 13 residues. Trimming removed 3 bases from V and 1 base from J, with 6 bases in between. Full variable domain (missing parts from reference TRBV15 and TRBJ1-1): DAMVIQNPRYQVTQFGKPVTLSCSQTLNHNVMYWYQQKSSQAPKLLFHYYDKDFNNEADTPDNFQSRRPNTSFCFLDIRSPGLGDTAMYLCATSRASNTEAFFGQGTRLTVV.

CDR3 sequence: CASRSGANVLTF. CDR3 in DNA: TGCGCCAGCCGCTCTGGGGCCAACGTCCTGACTTTC. This chain joins TRBV5-1 and TRBJ2-6; D not certain. This CDR3 has 12 residues. Deletions cut 7 bases from V and 0 bases from J, with 2 bases between. Per germline, CDR1 SGHRS and CDR2 YFSETQ.

Ten or more counts support this clone. The chain couples TRBV3-1 (or the pseudogene TRBV3-2) to TRBJ1-4; D uncertain. This CDR3 has 12 amino acids. Germline V gives CDR1 LGHDT, CDR2 YNNKEL (reference sequence). V was pared by 0 bases and J by 8 bases, with 4 bases between. DNA of the CDR3: TGTGCCAGCAGCCAAGATCTGGAAAAACTGTTTTTT. Amino acid sequence: CASSQDLEKLFF.

The J gene is TRBJ1-2, the V gene TRBV19; D may be TRBD1 (6 bases). The V end was cut by 3 bases, the J end by 3 bases, with 20 bases between. Germline V gives CDR1 LNHDA, CDR2 SQIVND (reference sequence). The CDR3 loop spans 17 amino acids. CDR3 sequence: CASSMRTRGKSDYGYTF. The CDR3 DNA reads TGTGCCAGTAGTATGCGAACCAGGGGTAAGTCGGACTATGGCTACACCTTC.

The genes are TRBV12-1 and TRBJ2-4; no DNA check was done on the table's D call, TRBD2. TRBV12-1 is described as a pseudogene. The CDR3 is 18 amino acids. The CDR3 region has the DNA TGTGCCAGCAGCTTTGGTTTACTAGCGGGGCCCGATAAAAACATTCAGTACTTC. Translation: CASSFGLLAGPDKNIQYF.

The CDR3 DNA is TGTGCCAGCAGACAGGGTTACGGTGGTTCACCCCTCCACTTT. Translation gives CASRQGYGGSPLHF. The chain employs TRBV28 and TRBJ1-6; D perhaps matches TRBD1 (6 bases). Germline-derived CDR1 and CDR2 are MDHEN and SYDVKM. Trimming removed 6 bases from V and 9 bases from J, with 15 bases in between. The CDR3 spans 14 residues. Using reference TRBV28 and TRBJ1-6 for the parts outside the CDR3, the full variable domain is DVKVTQSSRYLVKRTGEKVFLECVQDMDHENMFWYRQDPGLGLRLIYFSYDVKMKEKGDIPEGYSVSREKKERFSLILESASTNQTSMYLCASRQGYGGSPLHFGNGTRLTVT.

V and J are TRBV6-1 and TRBJ1-5; possible D gene TRBD1, 6 bases. V was clipped by 4 bases and J by 3 bases, with 22 bases between them. The CDR3 loop spans 18 amino acids. Germline loops: CDR1 MNHNS, CDR2 SASEGT. The CDR3 region is CASSAARPGQTYNQPQHF. The CDR3, as DNA: TGTGCCAGCAGTGCCGCAAGGCCCGGACAGACGTACAATCAGCCCCAGCATTTT.

The V call is TRBV7-9, the J call TRBJ1-1, with 8 bases that match TRBD1. J was trimmed by 1 base and V by 4 bases; bases with no gene match: 8. This CDR3 is built from 16 residues. CDR1 and CDR2 from the germline V gene are SEHNR and FQNEAQ (reference sequence). The CDR3 DNA sequence: TGTGCCAGCAGCTCCCCCGACAGGGGCCCGAACACTGAAGCTTTCTTT. Protein product: CASSSPDRGPNTEAFF.

The rearrangement links TRBV7-9 to TRBJ2-3; 9 positions match TRBD1. The CDR3 loop spans 14 amino acids. Losses at the gene ends were 5 bases for V and 1 base for J; bases not matched to a gene: 1. The germline CDR1 and CDR2 sequences are SEHNR and FQNEAQ (reference sequence). Here the CDR3 DNA reads TGTGCCAGCAGCCGGACAGGGGGCACAGATACGCAGTATTTT. Residues: CASSRTGGTDTQYF.

This clone was picked up one time. This sample also contains other DNA sequences that code for the same CDR3. The genes are TRBV18 and TRBJ1-2, with a weak D call TRBD1 (6 bases). There are 14 residues in the CDR3. The V and J ends lost 3 bases and 8 bases respectively, with 16 bases between them. The V gene's germline CDR1 is KGHSH and CDR2 LQKENI. The CDR3 reads CASSPLRGEGGYTF. In DNA, the CDR3 is TGTGCCAGCTCACCCCTCAGGGGTGAGGGGGGCTACACCTTC.

The genes are TRBV20-1 and TRBJ1-1; TRBD1 agrees at 7 bases. Unmatched junction bases numbered 8, after V lost 6 bases and J lost 10 bases. CDR1 DFQATT and CDR2 SNEGSKA come from the germline V gene (reference sequence). The CDR3 extends over 11 amino acids. CDR3 in DNA: TGCAGTGCCGACAGGGAGGTGCGAGCTTTCTTT. Encoded protein: CSADREVRAFF.

The rearrangement joins TRBV28 to TRBJ1-1; 7 bases are a match to TRBD1. V shed 5 bases, J shed 5 bases, and the junction held 14 bases outside the gene matches. The CDR3 consists of 16 residues. Germline CDR1 and CDR2: MDHEN and SYDVKM. CDR3 nucleotides: TGTGCCAGCAGTCCGGCCTCGGGACAGAGAGGGACTGAAGCTTTCTTT. Residues: CASSPASGQRGTEAFF.

The V and J genes are TRBV29-1 and TRBJ2-4; D is ambiguous. CDR1 is SQVTM and CDR2 is ANQGSEA in the germline V gene. This CDR3 has 13 residues. V was cut by 6 bases and J by 4 bases, with 13 bases left in between. This CDR3 reads CSVRNLTKNIQYF. The CDR3 nucleotides are TGCAGCGTGCGAAATTTGACTAAAAACATTCAGTACTTC. Full variable domain (missing parts from reference TRBV29-1 and TRBJ2-4): SAVISQKPSRDICQRGTSLTIQCQVDSQVTMMFWYRQQPGQSLTLIATANQGSEATYESGFVIDKFPISRPNLTFSTLTVSNMSPEDSSIYLCSVRNLTKNIQYFGAGTRLSVL.

V is TRBV5-1 and J is TRBJ2-1, with 7 bases matching TRBD2. After removal of 6 bases from V and 5 bases from J, the junction contained 5 bases not matched to a gene. Per the germline V gene, CDR1 is SGHRS and CDR2 is YFSETQ. The CDR3 sequence is 13 residues long. CDR3 sequence: CASNELANNEQFF. For the CDR3, the DNA is TGCGCCAGCAACGAACTAGCGAACAATGAGCAGTTCTTC.

Comments on this clone: This CDR3 is also generated by other DNA sequences in the sample. The CDR3 is CASSWDRAETQYF. CDR3 DNA: TGTGCCAGCAGCTGGGACAGGGCGGAGACCCAGTACTTC. The chain couples TRBV7-2 to TRBJ2-5; 9 bases are shared with TRBD1. The V gene end was trimmed by 4 bases and the J gene end by 5 bases; junction bases not matched to a gene: 2. The V gene's germline CDR1 is SGHTA and CDR2 FQGNSA. The CDR3 covers 13 residues.

This clone has more than one count but fewer than ten. The V call is TRBV5-1, the J call TRBJ2-7, with TRBD1 matching 8 bases. J was trimmed by 10 bases and V by 4 bases; bases with no gene match: 7. Germline CDR1 and CDR2: SGHRS and YFSETQ. The CDR3 loop spans 12 amino acids. The DNA for the CDR3 is TGCGCCAGCAGCGTAGGCCAGGGGGCTCAGTACTTC. Protein product: CASSVGQGAQYF.

V and J are TRBV5-4 and TRBJ2-7, with D perhaps matching TRBD1 (6 bases). Germline lookup yields CDR1 SGHNT and CDR2 YYREEE (reference sequence). The length of the CDR3 is 13 residues. The V gene lost 4 bases and the J gene lost 6 bases, with 14 bases spanning the gap. The CDR3 nucleotides are TGTGCCAGCAGCCCTACCGACAGGCGCGAGCAGTACTTC. It is translated as CASSPTDRREQYF.